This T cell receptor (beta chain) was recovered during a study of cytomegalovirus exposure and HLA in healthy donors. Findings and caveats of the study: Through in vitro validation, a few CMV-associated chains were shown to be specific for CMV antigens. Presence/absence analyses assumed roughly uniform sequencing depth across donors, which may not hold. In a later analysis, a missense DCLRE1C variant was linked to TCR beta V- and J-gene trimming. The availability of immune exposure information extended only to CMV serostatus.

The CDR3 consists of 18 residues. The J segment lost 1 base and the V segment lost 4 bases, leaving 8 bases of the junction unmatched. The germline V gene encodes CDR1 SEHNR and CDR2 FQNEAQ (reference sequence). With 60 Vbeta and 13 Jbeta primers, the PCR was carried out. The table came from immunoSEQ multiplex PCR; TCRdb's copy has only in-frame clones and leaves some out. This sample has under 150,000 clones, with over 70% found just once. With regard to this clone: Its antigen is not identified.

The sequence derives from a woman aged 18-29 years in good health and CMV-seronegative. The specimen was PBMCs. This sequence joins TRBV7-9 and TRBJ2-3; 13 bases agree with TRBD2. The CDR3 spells CASSSAGLAGRGTDTQYF. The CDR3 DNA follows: TGTGCCAGCAGCTCAGCGGGACTAGCGGGGCGGGGCACAGATACGCAGTATTTT.